The 9 T cell receptor beta chains reported below all come from one sample, sequenced in a study of T cell changes during pregnancy in multiple sclerosis. Sequenced by immunoSEQ multiplex PCR; TCRdb stores in-frame clones only, minus some. The sample has about 50,000 clones; roughly 89% are singletons. Specimen: peripheral blood, collected after pregnancy. Source of these receptors: a female donor in good health, enrolled as a control in a pregnancy study.

The chain uses TRBV4-1 and TRBJ2-7; D possibly corresponds to TRBD2 (5 bases). CDR3 length: 16 amino acids. V gave up 4 bases and J gave up 4 bases, with 20 bases separating them. Germline-derived CDR1 and CDR2 are MGHRA and YSYEKL. CDR3 nucleotide sequence: TGCGCCAGCAGCCTCGAGGGAACAACGGCCTATTACGAGCAGTACTTC. Its protein is CASSLEGTTAYYEQYF.

The gene calls are TRBV9 and TRBJ2-2; 9 nucleotides align to TRBD2. Germline V gene data show CDR1 as SGDLS and CDR2 as YYNGEE. This CDR3 is built from 15 residues. V lost 4 bases, J lost 4 bases, and 5 bases stayed unmatched. The CDR3 DNA is TGTGCCAGCAGCCCACGACTAGCGGCCACCGGGGAGCTGTTTTTT. Its translation is CASSPRLAATGELFF.

The J gene is TRBJ2-5, the V gene TRBV27, with 11 nucleotides matching TRBD1. The CDR3 covers 14 residues. The germline gives CDR1 MNHEY, CDR2 SMNVEV (reference sequence). V was clipped by 8 bases and J by 4 bases; unmatched bases: 6. Here the CDR3 DNA reads TGTGCCAGCGGGACAGGGGGAAGAACAGAGACCCAGTACTTC. This translates into CASGTGGRTETQYF.

V usage is TRBV19 and J usage is TRBJ2-1; 13 bases line up with TRBD2. The CDR3 has 18 residues. Losses at the gene ends were 5 bases for V and 5 bases for J; bases not matched to a gene: 12. The V gene's germline CDR1 is LNHDA and CDR2 SQIVND (reference sequence). CDR3 loop: CASSLYGLAGVSDNEQFF. The CDR3 DNA sequence: TGTGCCAGTAGTCTATACGGACTAGCGGGAGTATCGGACAATGAGCAGTTCTTC.

This sequence joins TRBV2 and TRBJ1-1; 8 bases agree with TRBD1. The CDR3 is 13 residues long. Trimming removed 6 bases from V and 0 bases from J; junction bases left unmatched: 0. Germline CDR1 reads SNHLY; CDR2 reads FYNNEI. CDR3 DNA: TGTGCCAGCAGGGACAGGGTGAACACTGAAGCTTTCTTT. Its translation is CASRDRVNTEAFF.

As concerns this clone: Relative to the germline gene, one junction end is altered; a read error may explain this. The V call is TRBV7-7, the J call TRBJ2-7; D unresolved. In germline, CDR1 is SSHAT, CDR2 FNYEAQ (reference sequence). The CDR3 length is 13 residues. CDR3 loop: CASSLVTWSSQSF. For the CDR3, the DNA is TGTGCCAGCAGCTTAGTGACTTGGAGTAGTCAGTCCTTC.

In this sample, this clone turned up once. The V call is TRBV6-4, the J call TRBJ1-5; D might be TRBD1 (5 bases). Trimming stripped 0 bases from V and 3 bases from J, with 6 bases between. Germline CDR1 and CDR2: MRHNA and SNTAGT. This CDR3 comprises 14 residues. In DNA form, the CDR3 reads TGTGCCAGCAGTGACTCAGGGGACAATCAGCCCCAGCATTTT. Translated, it gives CASSDSGDNQPQHF.

The V call is TRBV9, the J call TRBJ2-7; 12 bases line up with TRBD2. Germline V gene data show CDR1 as SGDLS and CDR2 as YYNGEE. Trimming at V came to 3 bases and at J to 2 bases, leaving 3 bases not matched to a gene. CDR3 length: 15 amino acids. This CDR3 reads CASSALAGGPYEQYF. The CDR3 DNA is TGTGCCAGCAGCGCCCTAGCGGGGGGGCCCTACGAGCAGTACTTC.

This rearrangement joins TRBV7-2 to TRBJ2-3; D perhaps matches TRBD2 (5 bases). Per the germline V gene, CDR1 is SGHTA and CDR2 is FQGNSA. V lost 5 bases and J 0 bases, leaving 9 bases between the germline ends. This CDR3 comprises 14 residues. The CDR3 DNA follows: TGTGCCAGCAGCCCGGGATTAAGCACAGATACGCAGTATTTT. Protein product: CASSPGLSTDTQYF.